Here is one TCR beta chain with its context. The length of the CDR3 is 13 residues. Germline V gene data show CDR1 as MNHEY and CDR2 as SMNVEV (reference sequence). After removal of 2 bases from V and 9 bases from J, the junction contained 6 bases not matched to a gene. Per the study methods: Junction-only immunoSEQ sequences carried no quality scores, so filtering differed. Assay: immunoSEQ multiplex PCR; the TCRdb copy retains only in-frame clones and omits some. The V and J calls and clone size come from that table; D and trimming were worked out from the DNA. Among a few million clones listed, just over 90% were seen once. This entry comes from a study of shared clonotypes between healthy human individuals. Naive CD8 cells lacked CD45RO and underwent positive selection for CCR7, leaving out terminally differentiated effector memory CD45RA+ cells. Donors included only healthy HIV-negative adults lacking recent acute infections or vaccinations.

The TCR sequence derives from a man aged 18-30 years in good health. Some clones in this sample may be carry-over from other donors' samples. The rearrangement links TRBV27 to TRBJ2-5, with 7 bases matching TRBD2. The material sequenced was naive CD8+ T cells from PBMCs. This CDR3 is CASSLRGVGAQYF. CDR3 in DNA: TGTGCCAGCAGTTTACGGGGGGTCGGGGCCCAGTACTTC.